This T cell receptor (beta chain) was obtained from a study of T cell clonotyping in hematopoietic cell transplantation. Overall study context: Recipients' pretransplant samples followed cytoreduction.

Germline V gene data show CDR1 as SGHAT and CDR2 as FQNNGV. This CDR3 is 16 amino acids long. V was cut by 5 bases and J by 4 bases, with 17 bases left in between. This clone was detected only once. Stated time point: recipient sample about 28 days before transplant, after cytoreduction. Produced via immunoSEQ multiplex PCR; TCRdb's table is partial and in-frame only. The data show tens of thousands of clones, with about nine tenths seen just once and 5.9% held by the top ten. This clonotype was sampled from a man aged 60 to 69 with biphenotypic leukemia. Some clones in this sample may be carry-over from other donors' samples. This chain joins TRBV11-2 and TRBJ1-4, with D perhaps TRBD1 (5 bases). The sample consisted of peripheral blood mononuclear cells, taken before stem cell transplant. The CDR3 DNA is TGTGCCAGCAGCCCCCTGGGGGGGTTCCATAATGAAAAACTGTTTTTT. Amino acids: CASSPLGGFHNEKLFF.